The present entry profiles one T cell receptor beta chain with its context. No antigen is known for it. Constant-segment primers and 5'RACE yielded cDNA libraries for TCR alpha and TCR beta, each carrying sample barcodes and UMIs. TCRdb reprocessed the 5' RACE reads with MiXCR, giving one entry per CDR3 protein. Counted here are a few hundred thousand distinct CDR3 sequences, around 14% occurring once; the ten biggest clones make up roughly a fifth. These data belong to a study of T-cell memory formation after mild COVID-19. Points from the study as a whole: Day 15 to 85 contractors were CD4/CD8 balanced; later expanders leaned CD4+. Specificity for SARS-CoV-2 was not confirmed among the second-wave clones peaking on day 37.

The CDR3 is 17 amino acids. The germline CDR1 and CDR2 sequences are MNHEY and SVGAGI. The V and J ends lost 6 bases and 3 bases respectively, with 24 bases between them. The V gene is TRBV6-5, the J gene TRBJ2-7; D might be TRBD2 (6 bases). The sequenced sample consisted of PBMCs or a T cell subset sorted from them (not recorded which). This sequence was found in a young man who had mild COVID-19 (a few samples of this study predate the infection). Cell type and time point are not known. DNA of the CDR3: TGTGCCAGCAGGGAGGGGTTATTTAGGGGAACCGTCTACGAGCAGTACTTC. Translation: CASREGLFRGTVYEQYF.